The rows below give T cell receptor beta chains drawn from one sample of a study of T cell repertoires in cytomegalovirus infection. TCRdb independently ran MiXCR on the reads; one entry per CDR3 protein. The repertoire holds 500,000 or so distinct CDR3 sequences, approximately 17% seen once, with roughly 25% in the top ten. The specimen sequenced was CD8+ T cells from PBMCs. The origin of the receptors is a human donor in good health (CMV status not recorded). Some clones in this sample may be carry-over from other donors' samples. Each CDR3 is given with its conserved first and last residue. Fields, in order: V gene, D gene, J gene, CDR3 length, clone size, CDR3 protein, CDR3 DNA. D genes are given only for firm matches. Where a row states a size, it is once, few, many or the class of an expanded clone; other rows omit it.

TRBV10-2	TRBD1	TRBJ1-2	14	many	CASSYTGENYGYTF	TGCGCCAGCAGTTATACAGGGGAGAACTATGGCTACACCTTC
TRBV24-1	-	TRBJ2-3	14	many	CATSDPGNTDTQYF	TGTGCCACCAGTGACCCGGGAAACACAGATACGCAGTATTTT
TRBV7-3	TRBD1	TRBJ1-2	11	many	CASSSGGPLNF	TGTGCCAGCAGCTCAGGGGGACCTCTGAACTTC
TRBV20-1	-	TRBJ2-7	14	-	CSARGTWSSYEQYF	TGCAGTGCTAGAGGTACTTGGAGCTCCTACGAGCAGTACTTC
TRBV19	-	TRBJ1-5	15	many	CASTIGGRGNQPQHF	TGTGCCAGTACCATAGGAGGTAGAGGCAATCAGCCCCAGCATTTT
TRBV27	TRBD1	TRBJ1-1	15	many	CASSLPPGGQSEAFF	TGTGCCAGCAGTTTACCCCCAGGGGGACAAAGTGAAGCTTTCTTT
TRBV10-3	TRBD2	TRBJ2-5	15	few	CAISARLAGKETQYF	TGTGCCATCAGTGCGAGGCTAGCGGGAAAAGAGACCCAGTACTTC
TRBV5-5	TRBD2	TRBJ2-7	18	-	CASREAVGEGLAGYEQYF	TGTGCCAGCAGGGAAGCTGTGGGGGAGGGACTAGCGGGCTACGAGCAGTACTTC
TRBV6-2/TRBV6-3	-	TRBJ2-7	16	many	CASSYEGRGPSYEQYF	TGTGCCAGCAGTTATGAAGGGCGGGGACCATCCTACGAGCAGTACTTC
TRBV19	-	TRBJ1-4	13	few	CASSIGANEKLFF	TGTGCCAGTAGTATAGGAGCGAATGAAAAACTGTTTTTT
TRBV4-1	-	TRBJ2-7	14	once	CASSQGSGGNERYF	TGCGCCAGCAGCCAAGGGTCGGGTGGGAACGAGCGGTACTTC